This T cell receptor (beta chain) came from a study of T-cell memory formation after mild COVID-19. Study-wide findings and caveats: Among contracting clones, CD4+ were mainly CM/EM and CD8+ enriched in EMRA.

This clonotype has a count of ten or more. Its antigen remains unidentified. TCR alpha and TCR beta cDNA libraries carrying sample barcodes and UMIs came from 5'RACE with constant-segment primers. Each CDR3 protein is one row after TCRdb ran MiXCR on the 5' RACE reads. Among tens of thousands of distinct CDR3 sequences, approximately 7% were seen once, and the ten largest hold roughly 1.3%. The sequence was collected from a man between 18 and 35 years old who had mild COVID-19 (a few samples of this study predate the infection). Cell type and time point are not known. Sequenced sample: PBMCs or a T cell subset sorted from them (not recorded which).

The CDR3 DNA is TGTGCCAGCAGCGCGGGCCCACTAGGGGAGCAGTACTTC. It is translated as CASSAGPLGEQYF. The chain employs TRBV11-2 and TRBJ2-7; D might be TRBD2 (5 bases). Germline V gene data show CDR1 as SGHAT and CDR2 as FQNNGV. The CDR3 totals 13 residues. V lost 5 bases, J lost 7 bases, and 15 bases lay in between.